This T cell receptor (beta chain) was recovered during a study of CD8 T cells in Susac syndrome. Between the trimmed V and J ends, which lost 0 bases and 1 base, there was a span of 9 bases. CDR1 and CDR2 (germline): LNHNV, YYDKDF (reference sequence). This CDR3 contains 15 residues. Reverse transcription of about 0.45 to 1 ug RNA was performed with random hexamers. MiXCR, run by TCRdb on the immunoSEQ multiplex PCR reads, gives a single entry per CDR3 protein. The sample lists under 250,000 distinct CDR3 sequences, 85% to 95% occurring once. Input material: CD4+ T cells from PBMCs. The receptor's source is a human donor with multiple sclerosis. The chain links TRBV15 to TRBJ1-1, with a weak D call TRBD1 (6 bases). CDR3 protein: CATSRDGGGNTEAFF. In DNA form, the CDR3 reads TGTGCCACCAGCAGAGACGGAGGGGGGAACACTGAAGCTTTCTTT.